This T cell receptor beta chain was retrieved from a study of cytomegalovirus exposure and HLA in healthy donors. V lost 6 bases and J 6 bases, leaving 15 bases between the germline ends. The CDR3 has 14 amino acids. Germline V gene lookup returns CDR1 SNHLY and CDR2 FYNNEI. Primers for the PCR totalled 60 Vbeta and 13 Jbeta. TCRdb's table, derived via immunoSEQ multiplex PCR, lists solely in-frame clones and lacks some. The repertoire holds over 130,000 clones, with 82% as singletons. Participants comprised healthy donors of bone marrow. The material sequenced was PBMCs. This TCR was sampled from a man aged 25 to 40 in good health and CMV-seropositive. This rearrangement joins TRBV2 to TRBJ1-5; a weak D match, TRBD1 (6 bases). The CDR3 protein is CASSREGESQPQHF. The CDR3 coding sequence is TGTGCCAGCAGCCGGGAGGGGGAGAGTCAGCCCCAGCATTTT. Complete variable domain (other parts from reference TRBV2 and TRBJ1-5): EPEVTQTPSHQVTQMGQEVILRCVPISNHLYFYWYRQILGQKVEFLVSFYNNEISEKSEIFDDQFSVERPDGSNFTLKIRSTKLEDSAMYFCASSREGESQPQHFGDGTRLSIL.